These 21 T cell receptor beta chains came from one sample sequenced in a study of cytomegalovirus exposure and HLA in healthy donors. The PCR contained 60 Vbeta and 13 Jbeta primers. The protocol was immunoSEQ multiplex PCR, while the TCRdb copy is restricted to in-frame clones and leaves out a portion. Among about 150,000 clones listed, about 80% were seen once. Sequencing input: PBMCs. The receptor source for this set is a man aged 35-49 years in good health and CMV-seronegative.

J is TRBJ2-5 and V is TRBV25-1; D may be TRBD1 (6 bases). The J call is in doubt because the DNA end fits TRBJ2-7 better. In germline, CDR1 is MGHDK, CDR2 SYGVNS. The CDR3 loop spans 14 amino acids. The CDR3 region is CASSARDTRYEQYF. The CDR3 DNA reads as TGTGCCAGCAGTGCACGGGACACCCGATACGAGCAGTACTTC.

The sample holds one count of this clone. This chain uses TRBV5-1 with TRBJ2-3; D is possibly TRBD1 (8 bases). The V gene's germline CDR1 is SGHRS and CDR2 YFSETQ. The CDR3 totals 15 residues. The V end was cut by 3 bases, the J end by 8 bases, with 19 bases between. In DNA, the CDR3 is TGCGCCAGCAGCTCTGACGGACAGGGAGGGTCTACGCAGTATTTT. Translating it yields CASSSDGQGGSTQYF. Together with reference TRBV5-1 and TRBJ2-3, the CDR3 gives the full variable domain: KAGVTQTPRYLIKTRGQQVTLSCSPISGHRSVSWYQQTPGQGLQFLFEYFSETQRNKGNFPGRFSGRQFSNSRSEMNVSTLELGDSALYLCASSSDGQGGSTQYFGPGTRLTVL.

The J gene is TRBJ2-7, the V gene TRBV29-1; 10 positions agree with TRBD2. The CDR3 sequence is 15 residues long. Trimming at V came to 0 bases and at J to 2 bases, leaving 4 bases not matched to a gene. CDR1 is SQVTM and CDR2 is ANQGSEA in the germline V gene. The CDR3 DNA reads as TGCAGCGTTGAAGATTGGCTAGCGGGGGCCTACGAGCAGTACTTC. Protein product: CSVEDWLAGAYEQYF.

This clone showed up just once. The rearrangement uses TRBV10-3 and TRBJ1-5; no reliable D call. The CDR3 has 17 amino acids. Germline CDR1 ENHRY, CDR2 SYGVKD. V was trimmed by 0 bases and J by 0 bases, leaving 12 bases between them. The CDR3 loop reads CAISESPGKDSNQPQHF. The CDR3 DNA sequence: TGTGCCATCAGTGAGTCCCCGGGGAAAGATAGCAATCAGCCCCAGCATTTT.

The chain carries TRBV19 and TRBJ1-5, with a weak D call TRBD1 (5 bases). Trimming removed 3 bases at V and 5 bases at J, with 11 bases between. This CDR3 is 14 amino acids long. In germline, CDR1 is LNHDA, CDR2 SQIVND (reference sequence). The CDR3 region has the DNA TGTGCCAGTAGTATCCCCTGGGGGGATCAGCCCCAGCATTTT. It specifies CASSIPWGDQPQHF.

For the CDR3, the DNA is TGTGCCAGCAGTGAGGGGACAGGAGGAGAGACCCAGTACTTC. Its translation: CASSEGTGGETQYF. V gene TRBV6-1 combines with J gene TRBJ2-5; TRBD1 agrees at 8 bases. The CDR3 is made up of 14 amino acids. Germline CDR1 reads MNHNS; CDR2 reads SASEGT. J gave up 4 bases and V 3 bases, and 4 bases lay outside the gene matches.

This chain uses TRBV29-1 with TRBJ1-2; TRBD1 matches 8 bases. The germline gives CDR1 SQVTM, CDR2 ANQGSEA. J was trimmed by 2 bases and V by 7 bases; bases with no gene match: 9. CDR3 size: 14 residues. The CDR3, as DNA: TGCAGCGCCGAACCGGGACAGGAGAACTATGGCTACACCTTC. This gives the protein CSAEPGQENYGYTF.

This chain connects TRBV5-5 to TRBJ1-5, with 8 nucleotides matching TRBD1. Trimming cost V 0 bases and J 6 bases; bases outside gene matches: 11. The CDR3 length is 17 residues. CDR1 SGHKS and CDR2 YYEKEE come from the germline V gene (reference sequence). DNA of the CDR3: TGTGCCAGCAGCTTGGCCGTCGGCAGGGGGCCTGGTCAGCCCCAGCATTTT. Amino acid sequence: CASSLAVGRGPGQPQHF.

This rearrangement joins TRBV7-2 to TRBJ2-3, with 10 positions matching TRBD2. The trim removed 5 bases at V and 9 bases at J, leaving 5 bases unmatched. CDR1 SGHTA and CDR2 FQGNSA come from the germline V gene. The length of the CDR3 is 13 residues. DNA for the CDR3: TGTGCCAGCAGCCCGTCACTAGCGGGAACGCAGTATTTT. Translating it yields CASSPSLAGTQYF.

In its sample, this clone was seen a few times. The chain has TRBV10-3 and TRBJ1-1; no reliable D call. The CDR3 covers 14 residues. V lost 9 bases and J lost 6, with 20 bases in between. CDR1 ENHRY and CDR2 SYGVKD come from the germline V gene. The CDR3 spells CAMGRAPGPSEAFF. DNA of the CDR3: TGTGCCATGGGGAGGGCCCCCGGACCCTCTGAAGCTTTCTTT.

This chain joins TRBV14 and TRBJ2-2; D is possibly TRBD2 (5 bases). With 4 bases removed from V and 2 bases from J, the gap between germline ends came to 20 bases. The CDR3 loop spans 18 amino acids. Germline lookup yields CDR1 SGHDN and CDR2 FVKESK. CDR3 sequence: CASSRLGGVGSNTGELFF. CDR3 DNA sequence: TGTGCCAGCAGCCGACTCGGTGGCGTGGGGAGTAACACCGGGGAGCTGTTTTTT.

By share, this clone ranks as medium-sized. This sequence joins TRBV19 and TRBJ2-3; 9 bases align to TRBD1. This CDR3 region has 14 residues. Trimming at V came to 5 bases and at J to 5 bases, leaving 5 bases not matched to a gene. Germline lookup yields CDR1 LNHDA and CDR2 SQIVND (reference sequence). Here the CDR3 reads CASSPLDRGDTQYF. The DNA for the CDR3 is TGTGCCAGTAGTCCCTTGGACAGGGGAGATACGCAGTATTTT. The full variable domain, its missing parts supplied by reference TRBV19 and TRBJ2-3, is DGGITQSPKYLFRKEGQNVTLSCEQNLNHDAMYWYRQDPGQGLRLIYYSQIVNDFQKGDIAEGYSVSREKKESFPLTVTSAQKNPTAFYLCASSPLDRGDTQYFGPGTRLTVL.

The V and J genes are TRBV21-1 and TRBJ2-7; TRBD1, the table's D call, was not compared with the DNA. TRBV21-1 is noted as a pseudogene. This CDR3 region has 16 residues. CDR3 protein: CASSKGDRRSSYEQYF. The CDR3 DNA is TGTGCCAGCAGCAAAGGCGACAGGCGAAGCTCCTACGAGCAGTACTTC.

This chain links TRBV5-4 with TRBJ1-5; D may be TRBD1 (6 bases). CDR1 is SGHNT and CDR2 is YYREEE in the germline V gene (reference sequence). Trimming removed 3 bases from V and 3 bases from J, with 13 bases in between. This CDR3 is 15 amino acids long. The CDR3 DNA reads TGTGCCAGCAGCTATGGTACAGGGCTCAATCAGCCCCAGCATTTT. It encodes CASSYGTGLNQPQHF.

V is TRBV7-9 and J is TRBJ1-1, with D perhaps TRBD1 (5 bases). V lost 9 bases to trimming and J lost 1 base, with 12 bases between them. This CDR3 has 13 residues. Germline-derived CDR1 and CDR2 are SEHNR and FQNEAQ (reference sequence). CDR3 sequence: CASSRQPNTEAFF. The CDR3 region has the DNA TGTGCCAGTAGCCGACAGCCGAACACTGAAGCTTTCTTT.

This chain links TRBV30 with TRBJ1-5; D is uncertain. The CDR3 extends over 15 amino acids. V lost 1 base, J lost 5 bases, and 15 bases lay in between. Germline V gives CDR1 GTSNPN, CDR2 SVGIG (reference sequence). As DNA, the CDR3 is TGTGCCTGGAGTGCCCAGACTCTGAAGCATCAGCCCCAGCATTTT. It translates to CAWSAQTLKHQPQHF.

The chain has TRBV5-8 and TRBJ2-3, with 9 bases that match TRBD2. Per the germline V gene, CDR1 is SGHTS and CDR2 is YDEGEE. CDR3 length: 16 amino acids. After removal of 3 bases from V and 3 bases from J, the junction contained 8 bases not matched to a gene. The CDR3 here is CASSSAYSGSTDTQYF. CDR3 DNA sequence: TGTGCCAGCAGCTCGGCTTATAGCGGGAGTACAGATACGCAGTATTTT.

V gene TRBV11-2 combines with J gene TRBJ2-7, with 10 bases fitting TRBD1. Per the germline V gene, CDR1 is SGHAT and CDR2 is FQNNGV. The V segment lost 6 bases and the J segment 3 bases; nucleotides outside the gene matches: 8. This CDR3 region has 15 residues. The CDR3 loop is CASSWDRGAVYEQYF. As DNA, the CDR3 is TGTGCCAGCAGTTGGGACAGGGGAGCTGTCTACGAGCAGTACTTC.

The chain employs TRBV2 and TRBJ1-5; 8 nucleotides line up with TRBD1. The V and J ends lost 4 bases and 6 bases, in that order; junction bases with no gene match: 5. Germline V lookup: CDR1 SNHLY, CDR2 FYNNEI. The CDR3 consists of 14 residues. Here the CDR3 reads CASSVTGESQPQHF. The DNA for the CDR3 is TGTGCCAGCAGTGTGACAGGGGAGTCTCAGCCCCAGCATTTT. The full variable domain, rest sourced from reference TRBV2 and TRBJ1-5, is EPEVTQTPSHQVTQMGQEVILRCVPISNHLYFYWYRQILGQKVEFLVSFYNNEISEKSEIFDDQFSVERPDGSNFTLKIRSTKLEDSAMYFCASSVTGESQPQHFGDGTRLSIL.

About this clone itself: An end of the junction does not agree with germline; a read error may underlie this. This chain uses TRBV7-8 with TRBJ2-6, with D maybe TRBD1 (5 bases). Germline V gene sequence: CDR1 SGHVS, CDR2 FQNEAQ. The CDR3 spans 15 residues. Here the CDR3 reads CASSLPVSGANGLTF. In DNA, the CDR3 is TGTGCCAGCAGCTTACCCGTCTCTGGGGCCAACGGCCTGACTTTC.

The chain carries TRBV7-9 and TRBJ2-2; possibly TRBD1 for D (6 bases). This CDR3 region has 15 residues. Germline assignment: CDR1 SEHNR and CDR2 FQNEAQ (reference sequence). V lost 5 bases to trimming and J lost 7 bases, with 17 bases between them. The CDR3 region has the DNA TGTGCCAGCAGCCGCACGACAGGAGGCATCGGGGAGCTGTTTTTT. Translated: CASSRTTGGIGELFF.